The T cell receptor (beta chain) described here comes from a study of regulatory dendritic cells for organ transplantation. Study-wide results and limits: The authors noted considerable between-person heterogeneity in alloreactive memory CD8+ cells. Regulatory dendritic cells appeared to expand memory CD8+ clones less than mature ones.

Points on this clone: Its cognate antigen is unknown.

Data came from immunoSEQ multiplex PCR; TCRdb stores just in-frame clones and leaves some out. The sample consists of approximately 29,000 clones, roughly 80% of them appearing once. There are 13 residues in the CDR3. V was clipped by 0 bases and J by 5 bases, with 8 bases between them. The germline V gene encodes CDR1 SEHNR and CDR2 FQNEAQ (reference sequence). The source material was naive CD4+ T cells from blood. The subset: CD45RA+ naive T cells. This TCR came from a human donor in good health. The V call is TRBV7-9, the J call TRBJ2-7; D remains ambiguous. CDR3 bases: TGTGCCAGCAGCTTAGCAGGAGTCCACGAGCAGTACTTC. Its protein is CASSLAGVHEQYF.